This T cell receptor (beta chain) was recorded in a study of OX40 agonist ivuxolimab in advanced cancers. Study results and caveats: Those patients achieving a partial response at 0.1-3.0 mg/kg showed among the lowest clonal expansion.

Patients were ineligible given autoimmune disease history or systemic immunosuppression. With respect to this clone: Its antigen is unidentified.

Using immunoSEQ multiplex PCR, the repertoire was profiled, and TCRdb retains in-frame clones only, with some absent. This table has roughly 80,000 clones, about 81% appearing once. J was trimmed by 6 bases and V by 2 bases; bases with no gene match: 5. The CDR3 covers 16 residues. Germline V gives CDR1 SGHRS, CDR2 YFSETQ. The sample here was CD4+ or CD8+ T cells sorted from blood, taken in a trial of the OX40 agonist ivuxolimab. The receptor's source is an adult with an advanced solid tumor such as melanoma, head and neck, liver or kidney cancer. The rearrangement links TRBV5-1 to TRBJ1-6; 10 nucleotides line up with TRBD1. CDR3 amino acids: CASSLSGTGANSPLHF. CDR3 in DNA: TGCGCCAGCAGCTTATCCGGGACAGGGGCTAATTCACCCCTCCACTTT. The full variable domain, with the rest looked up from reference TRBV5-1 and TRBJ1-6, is KAGVTQTPRYLIKTRGQQVTLSCSPISGHRSVSWYQQTPGQGLQFLFEYFSETQRNKGNFPGRFSGRQFSNSRSEMNVSTLELGDSALYLCASSLSGTGANSPLHFGNGTRLTVT.